The T cell receptor (beta chain) under discussion was sequenced for a study of blood T cell repertoires in COVID-19. The protocol was immunoSEQ multiplex PCR, while the TCRdb copy is restricted to in-frame clones and leaves out a portion. Counted here are about 190,000 clones, around 89% occurring once; the ten biggest clones make up 6%. The V and J ends lost 1 base and 6 bases, in that order; junction bases with no gene match: 6. Germline CDR1 reads SGHTA; CDR2 reads FQGNSA. This CDR3 has 15 residues. The source material was peripheral blood. This TCR was sampled from a man aged 35 to 55 with active or convalescent COVID-19. V usage is TRBV7-2 and J usage is TRBJ2-3; 8 bases fit TRBD2. The CDR3: CASSLGLAGLDTQYF. The CDR3 region has the DNA TGTGCCAGCAGCTTAGGCCTAGCGGGTTTGGATACGCAGTATTTT.